The 20 T cell receptor beta chains in this list originate from one sample, sequenced in a study of T cells after yellow fever vaccination. TCRdb re-analysed the 5' RACE reads in MiXCR, keeping a single row per CDR3 protein. This table has under 55,000 distinct CDR3 sequences, approximately 6.3% appearing once. The material was CD8+ T cells not binding an NS4B(214-222) dextramer, sorted from PBMCs, obtained 45 days after the yellow fever booster vaccination. The receptors were sampled from a man aged 25-45 years who received the YFV17D yellow fever vaccine.

V gene TRBV27 combines with J gene TRBJ2-7; the D is unclear. Between the trimmed V and J ends, which lost 8 bases and 0 bases, there was a span of 5 bases. Germline V CDR1 and CDR2: MNHEY, SMNVEV (reference sequence). This CDR3 contains 11 residues. CDR3 loop: CASGNSYEQYF. CDR3 in DNA: TGTGCCAGCGGGAACTCCTACGAGCAGTACTTC.

This clonotype was detected ten times or more. This chain uses TRBV27 with TRBJ1-5; no clear D. The CDR3 length is 15 residues. From germline, CDR1 is MNHEY and CDR2 SMNVEV (reference sequence). The ends were cut back, 3 bases at V and 0 bases at J, with 9 bases in the middle. The CDR3 sequence: CASSLWQPSNQPQHF. The CDR3 DNA is TGTGCCAGCAGTTTGTGGCAGCCTAGCAATCAGCCCCAGCATTTT.

This clonotype was counted at least ten times. J is TRBJ1-1 and V is TRBV7-9; 8 nucleotides match TRBD1. The germline gives CDR1 SEHNR, CDR2 FQNEAQ (reference sequence). The length of the CDR3 is 13 residues. Unmatched junction bases numbered 6, after V lost 8 bases and J lost 4 bases. CDR3 bases: TGTGCCAGCTCCCAGGGGGCTTTCACTGAAGCTTTCTTT. Amino acids: CASSQGAFTEAFF. Variable domain in full (rest from reference TRBV7-9 and TRBJ1-1): DTGVSQNPRHKITKRGQNVTFRCDPISEHNRLYWYRQTLGQGPEFLTYFQNEAQLEKSRLLSDRFSAERPKGSFSTLEIQRTEQGDSAMYLCASSQGAFTEAFFGQGTRLTVV.

Many counts were recorded for this clonotype. The J gene is TRBJ2-1, the V gene TRBV7-9; D not resolved. CDR3 length: 15 amino acids. Germline CDR1 reads SEHNR; CDR2 reads FQNEAQ (reference sequence). V was pared by 3 bases and J by 2 bases, with 11 bases between. The CDR3, as DNA: TGTGCCAGCAGCTTTCCTTTTGTTGCCTACAATGAGCAGTTCTTC. It is translated as CASSFPFVAYNEQFF.

This clonotype has a handful of counts. V is TRBV7-8 and J is TRBJ2-3; D might be TRBD1 or TRBD2, each matching 5 bases. Germline V gives CDR1 SGHVS, CDR2 FQNEAQ. The ends were cut back, 1 base at V and 8 bases at J, with 16 bases in the middle. The CDR3 totals 15 residues. The CDR3 DNA is TGTGCCAGCAGCTTAGTTGGGGACCTCTTAGGTACGCAGTATTTT. It codes for CASSLVGDLLGTQYF.

The V gene is TRBV13, the J gene TRBJ2-7, with a tentative D call TRBD1 (6 bases). Germline V gene sequence: CDR1 PRHDT, CDR2 FYEKMQ (reference sequence). The V and J ends lost 1 base and 2 bases respectively, with 12 bases between them. The CDR3 totals 15 residues. CDR3 sequence (DNA): TGTGCCAGCAGCTTAGACCCACAGGGTGCCTACGAGCAGTACTTC. Translating gives CASSLDPQGAYEQYF.

The chain employs TRBV5-6 and TRBJ2-2; 15 bases are shared with TRBD2. J gave up 6 bases and V 4 bases, and 4 bases lay outside the gene matches. CDR3 length: 16 amino acids. Germline V gene sequence: CDR1 SGHDT, CDR2 YYEEEE. DNA of the CDR3: TGTGCCAGCAGCCGGGGACTAGCGGGAGGCCCCGGGGAGCTGTTTTTT. This codes for CASSRGLAGGPGELFF.

This clonotype was detected only a few times. This chain uses TRBV28 with TRBJ2-7; 12 bases map to TRBD1. Trimming cost V 5 bases and J 5 bases; bases outside gene matches: 7. CDR1 is MDHEN, CDR2 SYDVKM, per germline. The CDR3 is 15 residues long. CDR3 in DNA: TGTGCCAGCAGTCCGGGACAGGGGGCATTAAACGAGCAGTACTTC. This sequence encodes CASSPGQGALNEQYF.

Ten or more counts support this clonotype. The chain is built from TRBV6-2 or TRBV6-3 and TRBJ2-5; TRBD1 is a possible D gene (5 bases). V was pared by 10 bases and J by 3 bases, with 12 bases between. The CDR3 runs 12 residues. Germline V gives CDR1 MNHEY, CDR2 SVGEGT. The CDR3 coding sequence is TGTGCCACCCAGGGTTCAGAAGAGACCCAGTACTTC. The encoded protein is CATQGSEETQYF.

This clonotype was recorded at least ten times. This chain uses TRBV5-6 with TRBJ2-1; TRBD2 matches at 13 bases. With 4 bases clipped from V and 6 bases from J, the junction kept 4 bases outside the gene matches. This CDR3 has 15 amino acids. Germline V gives CDR1 SGHDT, CDR2 YYEEEE. The CDR3 coding sequence is TGTGCCAGCAGCGAGGGACTAGCGGGACTCAATGAGCAGTTCTTC. This encodes CASSEGLAGLNEQFF. Looking up the rest from reference TRBV5-6 and TRBJ2-1 gives the full variable domain: DAGVTQSPTHLIKTRGQQVTLRCSPKSGHDTVSWYQQALGQGPQFIFQYYEEEERQRGNFPDRFSGHQFPNYSSELNVNALLLGDSALYLCASSEGLAGLNEQFFGPGTRLTVL.

The table lists this clonotype with many counts. The junction and the germline gene differ at one end; a read error may be behind it. The rearrangement uses TRBV7-2 and TRBJ2-1, with D possibly being TRBD2 (5 bases). From germline, CDR1 is SGHTA and CDR2 FQGNSA. The CDR3 loop spans 13 amino acids. CDR3: CATSITRVQEQFF. In DNA, the CDR3 is TGTGCCACCAGCATCACGAGGGTACAGGAGCAGTTCTTC.

Many counts were recorded for this clonotype. This sequence joins TRBV29-1 and TRBJ2-7; TRBD1 matches at 7 bases. Per the germline V gene, CDR1 is SQVTM and CDR2 is ANQGSEA. The CDR3 contains 14 residues. The ends lost 4 bases at V and 2 bases at J; junction bases unmatched: 8. CDR3 coding DNA: TGCAGCGTTGCCCAGACAGGGTCGCCCTACGAGCAGTACTTC. Protein sequence: CSVAQTGSPYEQYF.

This clonotype appeared many times. CDR3 bases: TGCAGTGCTAGAGACCCAGCGGGAGTGAACAATGAGCAGTTCTTC. This translates into CSARDPAGVNNEQFF. This chain uses TRBV20-1 with TRBJ2-1, with TRBD2 matching over 8 bases. CDR1 is DFQATT, CDR2 SNEGSKA, per germline (reference sequence). Losses at the gene ends were 0 bases for V and 5 bases for J; bases not matched to a gene: 6. This CDR3 spans 15 amino acids.

The chain recombines TRBV20-1 with TRBJ2-1; D remains ambiguous. CDR3 length equals 14 residues. Per the germline V gene, CDR1 is DFQATT and CDR2 is SNEGSKA (reference sequence). The V and J ends lost 0 bases and 4 bases respectively, with 10 bases between them. In DNA, the CDR3 is TGCAGTGCTAGAGATCGAGAAACATACAATGAGCAGTTCTTC. This sequence encodes CSARDRETYNEQFF.

This clonotype was seen a handful of times. The gene calls are TRBV7-6 and TRBJ2-7, with D perhaps matching TRBD1 (7 bases). The CDR3 length is 15 residues. Germline V gene lookup returns CDR1 SGHVS and CDR2 FNYEAQ. Trimming removed 5 bases at V and 2 bases at J, with 16 bases between. The CDR3 DNA reads TGTGCCAGCAGCGGCGGGACAGTGGATCCCTACGAGCAGTACTTC. Its protein product is CASSGGTVDPYEQYF.

This clonotype was detected ten times or more. This sequence joins TRBV9 and TRBJ2-5; possibly TRBD2 for D (6 bases). Per the germline V gene, CDR1 is SGDLS and CDR2 is YYNGEE. This CDR3 contains 14 residues. V dropped 5 bases and J dropped 5 bases, with 16 bases sitting between them. The CDR3 region has the DNA TGTGCCAGCAGACCGGGACTCATGGGGGAGACCCAGTACTTC. It codes for CASRPGLMGETQYF.

This clonotype has at least ten counts. The gene calls are TRBV12-3 or TRBV12-4 and TRBJ2-5, with unresolved D. The germline V and J ends were trimmed by 4 bases and 11 bases, with 17 bases remaining between them. This CDR3 region has 13 residues. CDR3 sequence (DNA): TGTGCCAGCAGTTCTCGGGTAGCCCCAGCGCAGTACTTC. This codes for CASSSRVAPAQYF.

This clonotype was seen repeatedly, ten times or more. The DNA for the CDR3 is TGTGCCACCAGCAGAGAAAGCGGGAGGGCGGTCGAGCAGTACTTC. It codes for CATSRESGRAVEQYF. The chain carries TRBV15 and TRBJ2-7, with 10 positions matching TRBD2. The CDR3 consists of 15 residues. Per the germline V gene, CDR1 is LNHNV and CDR2 is YYDKDF (reference sequence). The trim removed 0 bases at V and 6 bases at J, leaving 5 bases unmatched.

This chain connects TRBV7-6 to TRBJ2-7; 7 bases fit TRBD1. There are 14 residues in the CDR3. V was pared by 5 bases and J by 3 bases, with 7 bases of the junction left unmatched. CDR1 SGHVS and CDR2 FNYEAQ come from the germline V gene. The CDR3 region is CASSQGGPLYEQYF. The CDR3 DNA is TGTGCCAGCAGCCAAGGGGGCCCCCTCTACGAGCAGTACTTC.

This clonotype was counted ten times or more. The chain recombines TRBV20-1 with TRBJ2-1; D unresolved. Germline CDR1 DFQATT, CDR2 SNEGSKA (reference sequence). V was shortened by 6 bases and J by 1 base, with 4 bases between the two germline ends. This CDR3 has 11 amino acids. The CDR3 DNA follows: TGCAGTGCCCGGTCCTACAATGAGCAGTTCTTC. This translates into CSARSYNEQFF.